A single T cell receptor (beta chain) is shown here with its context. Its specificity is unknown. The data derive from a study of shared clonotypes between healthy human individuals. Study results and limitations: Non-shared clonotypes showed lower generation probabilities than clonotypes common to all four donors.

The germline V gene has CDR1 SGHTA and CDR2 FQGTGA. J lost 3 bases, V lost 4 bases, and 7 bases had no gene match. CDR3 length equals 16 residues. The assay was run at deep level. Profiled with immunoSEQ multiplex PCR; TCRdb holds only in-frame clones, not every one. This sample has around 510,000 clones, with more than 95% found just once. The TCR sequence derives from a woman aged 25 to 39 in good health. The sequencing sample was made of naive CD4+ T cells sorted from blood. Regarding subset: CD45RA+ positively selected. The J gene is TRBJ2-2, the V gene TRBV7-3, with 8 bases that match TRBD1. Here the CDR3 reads CASSYTGQGDTGELFF. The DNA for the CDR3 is TGTGCCAGCAGCTACACCGGACAGGGTGACACCGGGGAGCTGTTTTTT. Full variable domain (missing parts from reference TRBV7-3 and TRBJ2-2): GAGVSQTPSNKVTEKGKYVELRCDPISGHTALYWYRQSLGQGPEFLIYFQGTGAADDSGLPNDRFFAVRPEGSVSTLKIQRTERGDSAVYLCASSYTGQGDTGELFFGEGSRLTVL.